Sequencing of this T cell receptor beta chain was carried out in a study of T-cell reconstitution after alpha-beta-depleted transplantation in children. Study-wide results and caveats: Two months or so post-transplant, alpha-beta T cells reportedly derived from several hundred expanded graft clones. For some patients, TCRbeta diversity was high at day 60 because of recipient T cells and thymic progenitors that survived. At one year after transplant, newly produced T cells mostly accounted for T-cell counts and diversity.

Unique molecular identifiers were used in preparing the TCRbeta library. MiXCR, run by TCRdb on the PCR reads, gives a single entry per CDR3 protein. The top ten clones hold 7.5% of a sample with about 300,000 distinct CDR3 sequences, about 9.5% of them seen once. This clonotype showed up many times. The antigen remains unidentified. Germline assignment: CDR1 DFQATT and CDR2 SNEGSKA (reference sequence). This CDR3 is 13 amino acids long. V lost 7 bases, J lost 0 bases, and 12 bases lay in between. The input for sequencing was PBMCs, taken before TCRalphabeta/CD19-depleted stem cell transplant. The sequence derives from a boy younger than two with acute myeloid leukemia, due to receive a stem cell transplant. The chain combines TRBV20-1 with TRBJ1-2, with D possibly TRBD1 on 5 matching bases. CDR3 amino acids: CSVGEESNYGYTF. As DNA, the CDR3 is TGCAGTGTGGGGGAGGAGTCTAACTATGGCTACACCTTC.